These T cell receptor beta chains were read from a single sample in a study of control samples from healthy donors and cancer patients. The data were produced by immunoSEQ multiplex PCR, yet TCRdb's version contains in-frame clones alone and is incomplete. The sample carries some 220,000 clones, roughly 94% recorded once. The specimen was blood. Receptors were obtained from a man between 45 and 60 years old in good health. The conserved cysteine and the conserved F or W are not part of the CDR3 here. For some rows the clone size is stated as once, few or many, or as a class when expanded; others skip it.

v_call: TRBV4-2
j_call: TRBJ1-2
clone_size: NA
cdr3_length: 11
cdr3_aa: ASSQGTRDGYT

v_call: TRBV28
j_call: TRBJ1-2
clone_size: NA
cdr3_length: 13
cdr3_aa: ASSLTAGGMNGYT

v_call: TRBV28
j_call: TRBJ1-1
clone_size: NA
cdr3_length: 10
cdr3_aa: ASSLRWGFAF

v_call: TRBV7-2
j_call: TRBJ1-1
clone_size: NA
cdr3_length: 10
cdr3_aa: ATGGGAAEAF

v_call: TRBV30
j_call: TRBJ1-1
clone_size: NA
cdr3_length: 12
cdr3_aa: AWSVLPGGSEAF

v_call: TRBV15
j_call: TRBJ2-5
clone_size: NA
cdr3_length: 12
cdr3_aa: ATSIRGGQETQY

v_call: TRBV5-1
j_call: TRBJ2-5
clone_size: NA
cdr3_length: 12
cdr3_aa: ASTRTGVGETQY

v_call: TRBV2
j_call: TRBJ2-3
clone_size: NA
cdr3_length: 9
cdr3_aa: ASPGEDTQY

v_call: TRBV4-1
j_call: TRBJ1-2
clone_size: few
cdr3_length: 14
cdr3_aa: ASSTSPGTGWFGYT

v_call: TRBV5-1
j_call: TRBJ1-2
clone_size: NA
cdr3_length: 13
cdr3_aa: ASSRTGGADYGYT

v_call: TRBV28
j_call: TRBJ2-6
clone_size: NA
cdr3_length: 15
cdr3_aa: ASSFRQKSSGANVLT

v_call: TRBV6-2/TRBV6-3
j_call: TRBJ2-3
clone_size: NA
cdr3_length: 14
cdr3_aa: ASSYSDQAPGDTQY

v_call: TRBV11-2
j_call: TRBJ2-5
clone_size: few
cdr3_length: 12
cdr3_aa: ASTFTGAQETQY

v_call: TRBV10-1
j_call: TRBJ1-5
clone_size: NA
cdr3_length: 11
cdr3_aa: ASSEGPGQPQH

v_call: TRBV4-1
j_call: TRBJ1-5
clone_size: NA
cdr3_length: 13
cdr3_aa: ASSPRTGFNQPQH

v_call: TRBV30
j_call: TRBJ2-7
clone_size: NA
cdr3_length: 13
cdr3_aa: AWRMGTGIAYEQY

v_call: TRBV9
j_call: TRBJ1-5
clone_size: few
cdr3_length: 12
cdr3_aa: ASSVGAPNQPQH

v_call: TRBV10-2
j_call: TRBJ2-2
clone_size: NA
cdr3_length: 17
cdr3_aa: ASSERFTASGGGTGELF

v_call: TRBV5-1
j_call: TRBJ1-4
clone_size: NA
cdr3_length: 14
cdr3_aa: ASSLAYGQDNEKLF

v_call: TRBV11-2
j_call: TRBJ2-3
clone_size: NA
cdr3_length: 12
cdr3_aa: ASSPAGIRDTQY

v_call: TRBV9
j_call: TRBJ2-1
clone_size: NA
cdr3_length: 13
cdr3_aa: ASSETGSWGNEQF

v_call: TRBV28
j_call: TRBJ1-4
clone_size: NA
cdr3_length: 14
cdr3_aa: ASHSRTFSTNEKLF

v_call: TRBV5-6
j_call: TRBJ2-3
clone_size: NA
cdr3_length: 12
cdr3_aa: ASSFKYSTDTQY

v_call: TRBV2
j_call: TRBJ1-5
clone_size: NA
cdr3_length: 15
cdr3_aa: ASSSVSGTGSRQPQH

v_call: TRBV2
j_call: TRBJ1-6
clone_size: once
cdr3_length: 12
cdr3_aa: ASSDGTEDSPLH

v_call: TRBV7-2
j_call: TRBJ2-1
clone_size: NA
cdr3_length: 13
cdr3_aa: ASSLAVSSYNEQF

v_call: TRBV19
j_call: TRBJ2-3
clone_size: NA
cdr3_length: 14
cdr3_aa: ASRNPGQGAADTQY

v_call: TRBV7-9
j_call: TRBJ2-7
clone_size: NA
cdr3_length: 12
cdr3_aa: ASSFPTGLNEQY

v_call: TRBV19
j_call: TRBJ1-4
clone_size: NA
cdr3_length: 12
cdr3_aa: ASSRGATNEKLF

v_call: TRBV4-1
j_call: TRBJ1-2
clone_size: NA
cdr3_length: 14
cdr3_aa: ASSQEGTGGSEGYT

v_call: TRBV6-5
j_call: TRBJ1-1
clone_size: NA
cdr3_length: 12
cdr3_aa: ASSRGTGEAEAF

v_call: TRBV24-1
j_call: TRBJ2-1
clone_size: NA
cdr3_length: 15
cdr3_aa: ATSESDWTSSYNEQF

v_call: TRBV11-3
j_call: TRBJ1-1
clone_size: NA
cdr3_length: 11
cdr3_aa: ASSLYRDEVAF

v_call: TRBV29-1
j_call: TRBJ1-1
clone_size: once
cdr3_length: 10
cdr3_aa: SAATGNTEAF

v_call: TRBV18
j_call: TRBJ1-2
clone_size: NA
cdr3_length: 14
cdr3_aa: ASLPTSTGDSYGYT

v_call: TRBV3-1/TRBV3-2
j_call: TRBJ2-2
clone_size: few
cdr3_length: 11
cdr3_aa: ASSQAGYGELF

v_call: TRBV7-8
j_call: TRBJ1-1
clone_size: NA
cdr3_length: 13
cdr3_aa: ASSLVTGRGTEAF

v_call: TRBV5-1
j_call: TRBJ2-5
clone_size: NA
cdr3_length: 13
cdr3_aa: ASSLATTGKETQY

v_call: TRBV5-5
j_call: TRBJ1-2
clone_size: NA
cdr3_length: 13
cdr3_aa: ASIVGTGAYYGYT

v_call: TRBV11-2
j_call: TRBJ1-6
clone_size: NA
cdr3_length: 13
cdr3_aa: ASSLGEAQFSPLH

v_call: TRBV9
j_call: TRBJ2-5
clone_size: NA
cdr3_length: 13
cdr3_aa: ASSTSGTSGETQY

v_call: TRBV7-9
j_call: TRBJ1-1
clone_size: NA
cdr3_length: 12
cdr3_aa: ASSFPSSDTEAF

v_call: TRBV29-1
j_call: TRBJ1-4
clone_size: NA
cdr3_length: 13
cdr3_aa: SVEDLNGVGGKLF

v_call: TRBV3-1/TRBV3-2
j_call: TRBJ1-5
clone_size: NA
cdr3_length: 12
cdr3_aa: ASNRGYSNQPQH

v_call: TRBV6-6
j_call: TRBJ1-4
clone_size: NA
cdr3_length: 12
cdr3_aa: ASREDPWNEKLF

v_call: TRBV19
j_call: TRBJ2-3
clone_size: NA
cdr3_length: 12
cdr3_aa: ASSISGGTDTQY

v_call: TRBV7-3
j_call: TRBJ2-3
clone_size: NA
cdr3_length: 11
cdr3_aa: ASSLTGTDTQY

v_call: TRBV27
j_call: TRBJ2-7
clone_size: NA
cdr3_length: 12
cdr3_aa: ASSSGDRGYEQY

v_call: TRBV12-3/TRBV12-4
j_call: TRBJ1-1
clone_size: NA
cdr3_length: 10
cdr3_aa: ASSLSPGEAF

v_call: TRBV11-2
j_call: TRBJ1-2
clone_size: NA
cdr3_length: 12
cdr3_aa: ASSLDGAGYGYT

v_call: TRBV9
j_call: TRBJ1-1
clone_size: NA
cdr3_length: 13
cdr3_aa: ASSPRTGADTEAF

v_call: TRBV11-3
j_call: TRBJ2-1
clone_size: NA
cdr3_length: 13
cdr3_aa: ASSSGQVRGNEQF

v_call: TRBV9
j_call: TRBJ2-1
clone_size: NA
cdr3_length: 11
cdr3_aa: ASSAAGWYEQF